The rows below give T cell receptor beta chains drawn from one sample of a study of cytomegalovirus exposure and HLA in healthy donors. TCRdb's table, derived via immunoSEQ multiplex PCR, lists solely in-frame clones and lacks some. The repertoire includes about 170,000 clones, 75% to 80% of them detected once, and around 0.89% sits in the top ten. Sequencing used PBMCs. The receptor source for this set is a woman between 50 and 59 years old in good health and CMV-seropositive. The CDR3 runs from the conserved cysteine through the conserved F or W. The order of the fields is V gene, D gene, J gene, clone size, CDR3 protein, CDR3 DNA. A D gene is named only where the DNA matches it firmly. The size entry is marked missing in some rows and otherwise reads once, few, many or a size class.

>TRBV6-6|.|TRBJ2-3|.
CASFETAIPAWYF
TGTGCCAGCTTTGAGACAGCGATACCTGCTTGGTATTTT
>TRBV6-5|.|TRBJ1-1|.
CASSLRTENTEAFF
TGTGCCAGCAGCCTCCGAACAGAGAACACTGAAGCTTTCTTT
>TRBV28|.|TRBJ1-4|.
CASRFQGLPTNEKLFF
TGTGCCAGCAGATTTCAGGGGCTACCAACTAATGAAAAACTGTTTTTT
>TRBV12-5|.|TRBJ2-3|.
CASELGLRPPDTQYF
TGTGCTAGTGAACTCGGACTACGCCCGCCAGATACGCAGTATTTT
>TRBV28|.|TRBJ2-7|.
CASSFVPGLVSYEQYF
TGTGCCAGCAGTTTTGTTCCGGGACTCGTCTCCTACGAGCAGTACTTC
>TRBV4-3|TRBD1|TRBJ1-4|.
CASSQDQGASGGKLFF
TGCGCCAGCAGCCAAGACCAGGGGGCCTCGGGGGGAAAACTGTTTTTT
>TRBV5-1|TRBD1|TRBJ1-1|many
CASSARTGPKGTEAFF
TGCGCCAGCAGCGCACGGACAGGGCCTAAGGGGACTGAAGCTTTCTTT
>TRBV13|.|TRBJ2-5|few
CASSLGHKETQYF
TGTGCCAGCAGCTTAGGACACAAAGAGACCCAGTACTTC
>TRBV5-1|.|TRBJ2-6|.
CASSLASRTLTVLTF
TGCGCCAGCAGCTTGGCCTCGAGGACTCTGACGGTCCTGACTTTC
>TRBV19|TRBD2|TRBJ2-1|.
CASSQLGAGAYNEQFF
TGTGCCAGTAGCCAATTAGGCGCGGGAGCCTACAATGAGCAGTTCTTC
>TRBV19|TRBD1|TRBJ1-5|.
CASHPGQGARVQPQHF
TGTGCCAGTCACCCGGGACAGGGGGCGAGGGTTCAGCCCCAGCATTTT
>TRBV5-8|.|TRBJ1-5|.
CASSPLLNVDSNQPQHF
TGTGCCAGCAGCCCCCTATTGAACGTAGATAGCAATCAGCCCCAGCATTTT
>TRBV7-3|.|TRBJ2-1|.
CASSPQGNEQFF
TGTGCCAGCAGCCCCCAGGGCAATGAGCAGTTCTTC
>TRBV4-1|TRBD2|TRBJ2-5|few
CASSQDLYLSGRDF
TGCGCCAGCAGCCAAGATCTGTACCTTAGCGGGAGGGACTTC
>TRBV6-7|.|TRBJ1-5|.
CASSYVSVPDQPQHF
TGTGCCAGCAGTTACGTATCCGTCCCGGATCAGCCCCAGCATTTT
>TRBV6-5|.|TRBJ2-7|.
CASKNTVSYEQYF
TGTGCCAGCAAGAATACGGTCTCCTACGAGCAGTACTTC
>TRBV7-9|.|TRBJ1-1|.
CASSNSGYEAFF
TGTGCCAGCAGCAACAGCGGGTATGAAGCTTTCTTT
>TRBV7-9|.|TRBJ1-1|.
CASSLPGGFTEAFF
TGTGCCAGCAGCTTACCGGGGGGTTTCACTGAAGCTTTCTTT
>TRBV2|.|TRBJ2-7|.
CASSGQGSSYEQYF
TGTGCCAGCAGTGGTCAGGGGTCATCCTACGAGCAGTACTTC
>TRBV5-4|TRBD1|TRBJ2-7|.
CASSSPGTGFYEQYF
TGTGCCAGCAGCTCCCCCGGGACAGGCTTTTACGAGCAGTACTTC
>TRBV7-6|TRBD2|TRBJ2-7|once
CASSSVPTGGSYEQYF
TGTGCCAGCAGCTCTGTCCCAACGGGAGGTTCCTACGAGCAGTACTTC
>TRBV28|TRBD2|TRBJ2-1|few
CASSSLAGGDNEQFF
TGTGCCAGCAGTTCCCTAGCGGGGGGCGACAATGAGCAGTTCTTC
>TRBV2|.|TRBJ2-7|.
CASSVPSSYEQYF
TGTGCCAGCAGTGTCCCTAGCTCCTACGAGCAGTACTTC
>TRBV4-3|.|TRBJ1-2|.
CASSQALGLPFGYTF
TGCGCCAGCAGCCAAGCCCTGGGACTCCCTTTTGGCTACACCTTC
>TRBV18|.|TRBJ2-5|.
CASSPSGQETQYF
TGTGCCAGCTCACCTTCAGGACAAGAGACCCAGTACTTC
>TRBV7-9|.|TRBJ1-5|.
CASSLEGGSNQPQHF
TGTGCCAGCAGCTTAGAAGGGGGTAGCAATCAGCCCCAGCATTTT
>TRBV5-6|.|TRBJ1-1|.
CASSPSRVPVGLVNTEAFF
TGTGCCAGCAGCCCATCTCGGGTGCCGGTCGGTTTGGTGAACACTGAAGCTTTCTTT
>TRBV6-4|TRBD2|TRBJ2-1|once
CASSDSGTSAYNEQFF
TGTGCCAGCAGTGATTCCGGGACTAGCGCCTACAATGAGCAGTTCTTC
>TRBV5-1|.|TRBJ2-3|.
CASSFTGTDTQYF
TGCGCCAGCAGCTTCACTGGCACAGATACGCAGTATTTT
>TRBV6-5|.|TRBJ1-6|.
CASSYGSGPLHF
TGTGCCAGCAGTTATGGGAGCGGACCCCTCCACTTT
>TRBV5-4|TRBD1|TRBJ2-7|.
CASSFGQGETYEQYF
TGTGCCAGCAGCTTCGGACAGGGGGAGACCTACGAGCAGTACTTC
>TRBV10-3|TRBD2|TRBJ2-2|once
CAISENPTSGRGNTGELFF
TGTGCCATCAGTGAGAACCCGACTAGCGGGCGGGGGAACACCGGGGAGCTGTTTTTT
>TRBV27|TRBD1|TRBJ1-6|.
CASSLGQGNSPLHF
TGTGCCAGCAGTTTAGGACAGGGGAATTCACCCCTCCACTTT
>TRBV11-2|TRBD2|TRBJ2-7|.
CASSLEPSGGREYF
TGTGCCAGCAGCTTAGAGCCTAGCGGGGGACGTGAGTACTTC
>TRBV28|TRBD1|TRBJ2-7|.
CASSLIQGDEQYF
TGTGCCAGCAGTTTGATACAGGGGGACGAGCAGTACTTC
>TRBV2|TRBD2|TRBJ2-2|.
CASSAGTTNTGELFF
TGTGCCAGCAGTGCCGGGACTACCAACACCGGGGAGCTGTTTTTT
>TRBV30|.|TRBJ1-1|.
CAWGGVPQQGVHTEAFF
TGTGCCTGGGGGGGGGTCCCACAACAGGGTGTTCACACTGAAGCTTTCTTT
>TRBV7-9|.|TRBJ2-1|.
CASSLEIYNEQFF
TGTGCCAGCAGCTTGGAGATCTACAATGAGCAGTTCTTC
>TRBV2|TRBD2|TRBJ2-7|.
CASSVGRGIYEQYF
TGTGCCAGCAGTGTTGGGCGGGGGATCTACGAGCAGTACTTC
>TRBV15|TRBD1|TRBJ1-4|.
CATRPKPGQLNEKLFF
TGTGCCACCAGGCCTAAGCCGGGACAGCTAAATGAAAAACTGTTTTTT
>TRBV5-8|.|TRBJ2-5|.
CASSLETGPQTQYF
TGTGCCAGCAGCTTGGAAACAGGGCCGCAGACCCAGTACTTC
>TRBV6-6|.|TRBJ2-1|once
CASTTPGPNEQFF
TGTGCCAGCACCACACCGGGTCCCAATGAGCAGTTCTTC
>TRBV4-1|.|TRBJ2-7|.
CASSHPGIYEQYF
TGCGCCAGCAGCCATCCCGGGATTTACGAACAGTACTTC
>TRBV2|.|TRBJ1-5|.
CASAGMAPRNQPQHF
TGTGCCAGCGCGGGCATGGCGCCCCGCAATCAGCCCCAGCATTTT
>TRBV7-2|.|TRBJ2-3|few
CASSLKSVRLASHTDTQYF
TGTGCCAGCAGCCTCAAAAGCGTTCGGCTAGCTTCCCACACAGATACGCAGTATTTT
>TRBV2|TRBD2|TRBJ2-2|once
CASRGGRAGTGELFF
TGTGCCAGCAGAGGCGGGAGGGCGGGCACCGGGGAGCTGTTTTTT
>TRBV7-2|TRBD2|TRBJ2-3|once
CASSFGAGPDTQYF
TGTGCCAGCAGCTTCGGAGCGGGGCCAGATACGCAGTATTTT
>TRBV7-6|TRBD1|TRBJ1-5|.
CASSPGQGVSRNQPQHF
TGTGCCAGCAGCCCTGGACAGGGGGTTTCCCGCAATCAGCCCCAGCATTTT
>TRBV7-9|.|TRBJ1-6|.
CASSNRDSPLHF
TGTGCCAGCAGCAACAGGGATTCACCCCTCCACTTT
>TRBV6-1|TRBD1|TRBJ1-2|.
CASSEAQRGLGYGYTF
TGTGCCAGCAGTGAAGCGCAGAGGGGGCTTGGCTATGGCTACACCTTC
>TRBV28|TRBD1|TRBJ1-2|.
CASSREGARGYGYTF
TGTGCCAGCAGTCGCGAGGGGGCGCGAGGCTATGGCTACACCTTC
>TRBV18|.|TRBJ1-6|.
CASSPGGVWSPLHF
TGTGCCAGCTCACCAGGGGGGGTCTGGTCACCCCTCCACTTT
>TRBV27|TRBD1|TRBJ2-7|.
CASRKPGQLYEQYF
TGTGCCAGCCGAAAGCCGGGACAGCTCTACGAGCAGTACTTC
>TRBV6-1|.|TRBJ1-2|.
CASTEGGRGGYTF
TGTGCCAGCACCGAAGGGGGAAGAGGGGGCTACACCTTC
>TRBV25-1|TRBD2|TRBJ2-1|.
CASSGPTSGLYNEQFF
TGTGCCAGCAGTGGACCGACTAGCGGTTTGTACAATGAGCAGTTCTTC
>TRBV2|.|TRBJ2-2|few
CASSERDITGELFF
TGTGCCAGCAGCGAACGGGACATCACCGGGGAGCTGTTTTTT
>TRBV6-1|.|TRBJ2-7|.
CASSESVGGLDYEQYF
TGTGCCAGCAGTGAGTCAGTGGGGGGACTGGATTACGAGCAGTACTTC